These T cell receptor beta chains were read from a single sample in a study of T cell responses to AZD1222 COVID-19 vaccine. Only in-frame clones appear in the TCRdb table, and some are missing; sequencing was by immunoSEQ multiplex PCR. The data show about 140,000 clones, and the top ten clones hold 2% to 2.5%. Specimen: peripheral blood. The receptor set was obtained from an adult in good health. The CDR3 runs from the conserved cysteine through the conserved F or W. The order of the fields is J gene, V gene, D gene, CDR3 protein, CDR3 DNA. The D gene is left open where the match is weak.

TRBJ1-3	TRBV7-2	-	CASSLGRAASGNTIYF	TGTGCCAGCAGCTTAGGTCGTGCAGCGTCTGGAAACACCATATATTTT
TRBJ2-3	TRBV5-1	TRBD2	CASSLQLATDTQYF	TGCGCCAGCAGCTTACAACTAGCGACAGATACGCAGTATTTT
TRBJ2-3	TRBV3-1/TRBV3-2	TRBD1	CASAARTGRTDTQYF	TGTGCCAGCGCCGCCCGGACAGGACGCACAGATACGCAGTATTTT
TRBJ1-1	TRBV18	TRBD1	CASSPRGQNTEAFF	TGTGCCAGCTCACCCAGGGGGCAGAACACTGAAGCTTTCTTT
TRBJ2-1	TRBV3-1/TRBV3-2	TRBD2	CASSQSHGTSGARDNEQFF	TGTGCCAGCAGCCAAAGCCACGGGACTAGCGGGGCGAGGGACAATGAGCAGTTCTTC
TRBJ1-2	TRBV14	-	CASSQVGAINYGYTF	TGTGCCAGCAGCCAAGTCGGAGCAATTAACTATGGCTACACCTTC
TRBJ2-7	TRBV21-1	-	CASSKACASGYEQYF	TGTGCCAGCAGCAAAGCTTGCGCTAGCGGGTACGAGCAGTACTTC
TRBJ2-4	TRBV27	TRBD1	CASSTGVGNIQYF	TGTGCCAGCAGTACAGGGGTCGGAAACATTCAGTACTTC
TRBJ2-1	TRBV18	TRBD1	CASSPTPDRDYNEQFF	TGTGCCAGCTCACCAACCCCAGACAGGGACTACAATGAGCAGTTCTTC
TRBJ1-2	TRBV3-1/TRBV3-2	-	CASSPRGGQYYGYTF	TGTGCCAGCAGCCCTCGGGGGGGGCAATACTATGGCTACACCTTC
TRBJ2-7	TRBV5-1	-	CASSLEGTSYEQYF	TGCGCCAGCAGCTTGGAGGGTACTAGTTACGAGCAGTACTTC
TRBJ2-3	TRBV4-1	TRBD2	CASSRRTRTDTQYF	TGCGCCAGCTCCCGAAGGACTAGAACAGATACGCAGTATTTT
TRBJ1-2	TRBV27	-	CASGTVNYGYTF	TGTGCCAGCGGGACGGTCAACTATGGCTACACCTTC
TRBJ1-1	TRBV29-1	TRBD1	CSAHPGQGVSATTEAFF	TGCAGCGCCCACCCGGGACAGGGAGTTTCGGCGACCACTGAAGCTTTCTTT
TRBJ2-2	TRBV7-3	TRBD1	CASSKQGVGTGELFF	TGTGCCAGCAGCAAACAGGGGGTTGGTACCGGGGAGCTGTTTTTT
TRBJ2-5	TRBV10-3	TRBD2	CAISAGLAGVETQYF	TGTGCCATCAGTGCCGGACTAGCGGGGGTAGAGACCCAGTACTTC
TRBJ2-2	TRBV5-8	TRBD1	CASSPTGLGELFF	TGTGCCAGCAGCCCGACAGGGCTCGGGGAGCTGTTTTTT
TRBJ1-1	TRBV5-4	-	CASRSTANTEAFF	TGTGCCAGCAGATCCACAGCCAACACTGAAGCTTTCTTT
TRBJ1-1	TRBV2	-	CASRAGSMNTEAFF	TGTGCCAGCAGGGCGGGCTCCATGAACACTGAAGCTTTCTTT
TRBJ1-1	TRBV9	-	CASSPFSRSTEAFF	TGTGCCAGCAGCCCCTTCAGTAGGAGCACTGAAGCTTTCTTT
TRBJ1-6	TRBV6-5	-	CASSRDTASPLHF	TGTGCCAGCAGCCGCGACACGGCCTCACCCCTCCACTTT
TRBJ1-3	TRBV29-1	-	CSVQQGLGNTIYF	TGCAGCGTCCAACAGGGACTCGGAAACACCATATATTTT
TRBJ1-1	TRBV5-1	TRBD1	CASSLVGGTGGSEAFF	TGCGCCAGCAGCTTGGTTGGTGGGACAGGGGGCTCTGAAGCTTTCTTT
TRBJ2-1	TRBV19	-	CASSIERGDEQFF	TGTGCCAGTAGTATAGAAAGGGGGGATGAGCAGTTCTTC
TRBJ2-3	TRBV3-1/TRBV3-2	-	CASSLIGSRDTQYF	TGTGCCAGCAGCCTCATTGGGAGCAGGGATACGCAGTATTTT
TRBJ1-2	TRBV3-1/TRBV3-2	TRBD1	CASSPGQGSGYTF	TGTGCCAGCAGTCCGGGACAGGGCAGCGGCTACACCTTC
TRBJ1-4	TRBV30	TRBD1	CAWSVGTDFEKLFF	TGTGCCTGGAGCGTGGGGACAGATTTTGAAAAACTGTTTTTT
TRBJ1-5	TRBV30	-	CAWSAAGFNQPQHF	TGTGCCTGGAGTGCAGCAGGGTTCAATCAGCCCCAGCATTTT
TRBJ2-7	TRBV11-2	-	CASSLAGVYEQYF	TGTGCCAGCAGCTTAGCAGGGGTCTACGAGCAGTACTTC
TRBJ2-5	TRBV2	-	CATSTGYQETQYF	TGTGCCACCTCGACAGGTTACCAAGAGACCCAGTACTTC
TRBJ1-2	TRBV5-1	TRBD1	CASSSRQGPDYGYTF	TGCGCCAGCAGCTCCCGACAGGGGCCCGACTATGGCTACACCTTC
TRBJ2-7	TRBV6-2/TRBV6-3	-	CASSYSGGTVYEQYF	TGTGCCAGCAGTTACTCGGGGGGGACAGTCTACGAGCAGTACTTC
TRBJ1-3	TRBV6-6	-	CASSRESRDGNTIYF	TGTGCCAGCAGTCGAGAGTCCCGGGACGGAAACACCATATATTTT
TRBJ1-3	TRBV4-3	TRBD1	CASSLGDRAGNTIYF	TGCGCCAGCAGCCTCGGGGACAGAGCTGGAAACACCATATATTTT
TRBJ1-1	TRBV10-2	-	CASRWEDGMNTEAFF	TGCGCCAGCAGATGGGAGGACGGCATGAACACTGAAGCTTTCTTT
TRBJ1-2	TRBV2	-	CASSPPSGKPQVGYGYTF	TGTGCCAGCAGTCCCCCCTCAGGGAAGCCCCAAGTGGGGTATGGCTACACCTTC
TRBJ1-1	TRBV28	-	CASSPARKKAFF	TGTGCCAGCAGCCCCGCCCGCAAGAAAGCTTTCTTT
TRBJ2-5	TRBV6-1	TRBD2	CASSEGPGGGQETQYF	TGTGCCAGCAGTGAGGGCCCCGGGGGGGGTCAAGAGACCCAGTACTTC
TRBJ1-2	TRBV3-1/TRBV3-2	TRBD1	CASSQYRGLDEDGYTF	TGTGCCAGCAGCCAGTACAGGGGGCTGGATGAAGATGGCTACACCTTC
TRBJ2-7	TRBV7-3	-	CASSQGLFGEQYF	TGTGCCAGCAGCCAGGGTCTTTTCGGCGAGCAGTACTTC
TRBJ1-1	TRBV18	-	CASSPYTTDSGAFF	TGTGCCAGCTCACCGTATACGACAGACAGCGGAGCTTTCTTT
TRBJ2-7	TRBV6-2/TRBV6-3	TRBD1	CASSGDRERLDPYEQYF	TGTGCCAGCAGTGGGGACAGGGAGCGGTTGGACCCCTACGAGCAGTACTTC
TRBJ2-1	TRBV7-2	TRBD2	CASSLVAGRGGYSYNEQFF	TGTGCCAGCAGCTTAGTCGCTGGTCGGGGGGGCTACTCCTACAATGAGCAGTTCTTC
TRBJ1-5	TRBV7-3	-	CASSLEGTGENSNQPQHF	TGTGCCAGCAGCTTAGAAGGGACCGGCGAAAATAGCAATCAGCCCCAGCATTTT
TRBJ2-3	TRBV3-1/TRBV3-2	TRBD2	CASSQDTGGNTDTQYF	TGTGCCAGCAGCCAAGATACGGGGGGAAACACAGATACGCAGTATTTT
TRBJ1-4	TRBV6-6	TRBD1	CASSAPGQGNEKLFF	TGTGCCAGCAGTGCCCCGGGACAGGGCAATGAAAAACTGTTTTTT